This is a list of T cell receptor beta chains from one sample in a study of blood T cells in healthy people across ages. TCRdb re-derived calls from the 5' RACE reads in MiXCR, one entry per CDR3 protein. The sample consists of approximately 690,000 distinct CDR3 sequences, 40% to 50% of them appearing once. The specimen sequenced was blood. These receptors originate from an elderly man in good health. Both conserved end residues are part of each CDR3. Each record gives: D gene, V gene, clone size, J gene, CDR3 protein, CDR3 DNA. The D gene is left open where the match is weak. The size field is filled for only some rows; it gives once, few, many or a size class.

TRBD2	TRBV7-8	-	TRBJ2-5	CASSLVRASGRVTEQYF	TGTGCCAGCAGCTTAGTCAGAGCCAGCGGGAGGGTAACTGAGCAGTACTTC
TRBD2	TRBV20-1	-	TRBJ2-1	CSASLAGGPVEQFF	TGCAGTGCTTCCCTAGCGGGAGGGCCTGTTGAGCAGTTCTTC
TRBD2	TRBV6-2/TRBV6-3	few	TRBJ2-7	CASFSGGSGGTLTGYEQYF	TGTGCCAGCTTTTCGGGCGGGAGTGGAGGAACGCTGACGGGGTACGAGCAGTACTTC
-	TRBV6-5	-	TRBJ2-7	CASRPGGRHYEQYF	TGTGCCAGCAGACCGGGGGGCCGTCATTACGAGCAGTACTTC
TRBD2	TRBV7-2	-	TRBJ2-5	CASRGLAGGLETQYF	TGTGCCAGCAGAGGACTAGCGGGAGGGCTAGAGACCCAGTACTTC
-	TRBV6-5	-	TRBJ2-3	CASSSVLGGTDTQYF	TGTGCCAGCAGTTCAGTCCTCGGCGGCACAGATACGCAGTATTTT
-	TRBV27	many	TRBJ2-7	CASLDRASYEQYF	TGTGCCAGCCTAGACCGAGCCTCCTACGAGCAGTACTTC
-	TRBV6-2/TRBV6-3	-	TRBJ2-5	CASWAGETQYF	TGTGCCAGCTGGGCCGGGGAGACCCAGTACTTC
-	TRBV3-1	few	TRBJ1-2	CASRMTVSGGYTF	TGTGCCAGCAGGATGACAGTTTCGGGTGGCTACACCTTC
-	TRBV7-2	few	TRBJ2-7	CASSLIPALYNEQYF	TGTGCCAGCAGCTTAATTCCAGCACTCTACAATGAGCAGTACTTC
-	TRBV7-9	-	TRBJ2-5	CASSLSPVGSAEQYF	TGTGCCAGCAGCCTATCCCCGGTCGGGTCGGCTGAGCAGTACTTC
-	TRBV5-1	few	TRBJ2-7	CASSLMPGPSEQYF	TGCGCCAGCAGCTTGATGCCGGGGCCCAGCGAGCAGTACTTC
TRBD2	TRBV12-3/TRBV12-4	-	TRBJ2-5	CASSSGGGLRQYF	TGTGCCAGCAGTTCCGGGGGGGGCCTACGCCAGTACTTC
TRBD1	TRBV7-2	-	TRBJ2-5	CASSPRTGSGTQYF	TGTGCCAGCAGCCCCCGGACAGGCTCAGGGACCCAGTACTTC
TRBD2	TRBV20-1	-	TRBJ2-3	CSARTSGGADTQYF	TGCAGTGCCAGGACTAGCGGGGGGGCGGATACGCAGTATTTT
-	TRBV7-2	few	TRBJ1-6	CASSPTLDSPLHF	TGTGCCAGCAGCCCCACTCTTGATTCACCCCTCCACTTT
-	TRBV15	-	TRBJ2-3	CATSPLQSGSTDAQYF	TGTGCCACCAGCCCTCTGCAATCGGGGAGCACAGATGCGCAGTATTTT
-	TRBV14	-	TRBJ2-1	CASSLHPWRAYNEQFF	TGTGCCAGCAGCCTCCATCCTTGGCGGGCCTACAATGAGCAGTTCTTC
-	TRBV4-1	few	TRBJ1-2	CASSQDSGTRRLGGYTF	TGCGCCAGTAGCCAAGATTCCGGGACACGGAGACTAGGTGGCTACACCTTC
-	TRBV20-1	-	TRBJ1-2	CSARDLSGDDYTF	TGCAGTGCTAGAGATTTATCAGGGGACGACTACACCTTC
-	TRBV30	-	TRBJ2-7	CAWKDEGEQYF	TGTGCCTGGAAAGACGAAGGCGAGCAGTACTTC
-	TRBV20-1	few	TRBJ2-7	CSARALPGGLSSYEQYF	TGCAGTGCTAGAGCCCTCCCTGGCGGCCTAAGCTCCTACGAGCAGTACTTC
TRBD1	TRBV27	few	TRBJ2-7	CASSSGQGLSYEQYF	TGTGCCAGCAGCTCAGGACAGGGCCTCTCCTACGAGCAGTACTTC
-	TRBV10-3	many	TRBJ2-5	CAISDLETQYF	TGTGCCATCAGTGATTTAGAGACCCAGTACTTC
-	TRBV3-1	-	TRBJ1-2	CASSQVPGTGYTF	TGTGCCAGCAGCCAAGTTCCGGGTACCGGCTACACCTTC
TRBD2	TRBV11-2	-	TRBJ2-1	CASSVGTSGRTPFF	TGTGCCAGCAGCGTAGGGACTAGCGGGAGGACACCGTTCTTC
TRBD1	TRBV6-2/TRBV6-3	-	TRBJ2-5	CASSKGQVPETQYF	TGTGCCAGCAGTAAAGGACAGGTACCCGAGACCCAGTACTTC
-	TRBV4-2	many	TRBJ1-5	CASSQDTGNSNQPQHF	TGTGCCAGCAGCCAGGATACAGGGAATAGCAATCAGCCCCAGCATTTT
-	TRBV6-2/TRBV6-3	few	TRBJ1-2	CASSYSSGGDGYTF	TGTGCCAGCAGTTACTCGTCTGGGGGCGATGGCTACACCTTC
TRBD2	TRBV20-1	few	TRBJ2-7	CSARWRGNEQYF	TGCAGTGCTAGATGGCGGGGGAACGAGCAGTACTTC
-	TRBV2	few	TRBJ2-1	CASSRGQLNEQFF	TGTGCCAGCAGTCGGGGGCAGCTCAATGAGCAGTTCTTC
TRBD2	TRBV7-2	-	TRBJ2-3	CASSTASGPGGDTQYF	TGTGCCAGCAGCACAGCTAGCGGGCCGGGGGGAGATACGCAGTATTTT
-	TRBV11-2	-	TRBJ2-7	CASSERSGITYEQYF	TGTGCCAGCAGCGAACGGAGCGGTATCACCTACGAGCAGTACTTC
TRBD1	TRBV10-1	few	TRBJ2-1	CASSDGQGRSYNEQFF	TGCGCCAGCAGTGATGGACAGGGGCGCTCCTACAATGAGCAGTTCTTC
-	TRBV6-2/TRBV6-3	few	TRBJ2-1	CASTLGIQQFF	TGTGCCAGCACCCTAGGGATTCAGCAGTTCTTC
TRBD2	TRBV4-3	few	TRBJ2-1	CASSQEASGRVDEQFF	TGCGCCAGCAGCCAAGAGGCTAGCGGGAGGGTAGATGAGCAGTTCTTC
-	TRBV20-1	-	TRBJ1-4	CSARVPGDGLFF	TGCAGTGCTAGGGTGCCTGGGGACGGACTGTTTTTT
-	TRBV6-2/TRBV6-3	few	TRBJ2-7	CASSYGETPSYEQYF	TGTGCCAGCAGTTACGGGGAGACACCTTCCTACGAGCAGTACTTC
TRBD1	TRBV6-5	-	TRBJ2-5	CASSAHRGREETQYF	TGTGCCAGCAGCGCGCACAGGGGGCGTGAAGAGACCCAGTACTTC
-	TRBV28	-	TRBJ2-1	CTSSSAGAEANEQFF	TGTACCAGCTCCTCTGCAGGGGCAGAGGCCAATGAGCAGTTCTTC
-	TRBV5-1	-	TRBJ2-7	CASRPTSTSLREQYF	TGCGCCAGCAGACCGACTAGTACTTCGTTACGCGAGCAGTACTTC
TRBD1	TRBV20-1	few	TRBJ2-3	CSDYRGSTDTQYF	TGCTCAGATTACAGGGGAAGCACAGATACGCAGTATTTT
-	TRBV7-6	-	TRBJ2-1	CASSLAGETQFF	TGTGCCAGCAGCTTAGCTGGCGAGACCCAGTTCTTC
TRBD1	TRBV7-6	-	TRBJ2-7	CASSRGTGADEQYF	TGTGCCAGCAGCCGCGGGACAGGGGCTGACGAGCAGTACTTC
TRBD1	TRBV28	once	TRBJ2-7	CASSFFRQGYAYEQYF	TGTGCCAGCAGTTTTTTCAGACAGGGGTATGCCTACGAGCAGTACTTC
-	TRBV7-3	-	TRBJ2-7	CVSSPSGGPQYEQYF	TGTGTCAGCAGCCCGAGCGGCGGGCCCCAGTACGAGCAGTACTTC
-	TRBV9	few	TRBJ2-1	CASSVAGDFSNEQFF	TGTGCCAGCAGCGTAGCGGGAGACTTCTCCAATGAGCAGTTCTTC
TRBD2	TRBV7-2	-	TRBJ2-3	CASSLLSGGSTDTQYF	TGTGCCAGCAGCTTATTATCGGGAGGGAGCACAGATACGCAGTATTTT
TRBD1	TRBV10-3	-	TRBJ2-7	CATTVKGQGYEQYF	TGTGCCACCACCGTCAAGGGACAGGGGTACGAGCAGTACTTC
TRBD1	TRBV7-9	many	TRBJ2-1	CASSWDRPTQYNEQFF	TGTGCCAGCAGCTGGGACAGGCCAACCCAATACAATGAGCAGTTCTTC